This T cell receptor beta chain was obtained from a study of CD8 T cells in ankylosing spondylitis. Broader study findings: Before this, some motif variants had been reported in reactive arthritis synovial fluid and blood. Blood of patients with ankylosing spondylitis appeared to be characterized by a TCR beta motif of eight highly homologous variants. Disease-associated clones were reportedly significantly overrepresented in matched ankylosing spondylitis synovial fluid.

Making use of molecular barcodes, quantitative 5'-RACE generated TCR beta libraries. TCRdb independently ran MiXCR on the 5' RACE reads; one entry per CDR3 protein. The sample records 150,000 to 200,000 distinct CDR3 sequences, approximately 10% being singletons. This clonotype occurred a few times. Its antigen remains unknown. The CDR3 consists of 11 residues. The ends were cut back, 10 bases at V and 5 bases at J, with 8 bases in the middle. V is TRBV12-3 or TRBV12-4 and J is TRBJ2-2; no clear D gene. This clonotype originated in a female donor with ankylosing spondylitis or in good health (not recorded which). Sample: blood, either unsorted or a sorted T cell fraction (not recorded which). CDR3 region: CAIQRTGELFF. CDR3 nucleotides: TGTGCCATCCAACGGACCGGGGAGCTGTTTTTT.